Below, 18 T cell receptor beta chains from the same sample are listed, as sequenced in a study of T cell responses to AZD1222 COVID-19 vaccine. Using immunoSEQ multiplex PCR, the repertoire was profiled, and TCRdb retains in-frame clones only, with some absent. The sample includes about 150,000 clones, about 82% of them seen just once. The specimen was peripheral blood, collected 28 days after the second AZD1222 dose. The origin of the receptors is an adult who received the AZD1222 COVID-19 vaccine.

V gene TRBV28 combines with J gene TRBJ1-2, with D possibly being TRBD1 (5 bases). Germline values: CDR1 MDHEN, CDR2 SYDVKM. V lost 7 bases and J 5 bases, leaving 17 bases between the germline ends. The CDR3 is made up of 14 amino acids. CDR3 loop: CASTNGGGRYGYTF. Written as DNA, the CDR3 is TGTGCCAGCACCAATGGGGGGGGAAGGTATGGCTACACCTTC.

The chain recombines TRBV30 with TRBJ1-1; TRBD1 is a possible D gene (5 bases). Germline CDR1 GTSNPN, CDR2 SVGIG (reference sequence). The V and J ends lost 4 bases and 12 bases respectively, with 24 bases between them. This CDR3 comprises 14 residues. The CDR3 DNA reads as TGTGCCTGGAATCCCGAGCGGCAGGGTAAGAAATCTTTCTTT. The encoded protein is CAWNPERQGKKSFF.

This sequence joins TRBV28 and TRBJ1-5; 8 bases are a match to TRBD1. CDR3 size: 14 residues. Germline loops: CDR1 MDHEN, CDR2 SYDVKM. After removal of 6 bases from V and 6 bases from J, the junction contained 7 bases not matched to a gene. This chain's CDR3 is CASSSGQGSQPQHF. The DNA of the CDR3 is TGTGCCAGCAGCTCCGGACAGGGAAGTCAGCCCCAGCATTTT. The full variable domain, its missing parts supplied by reference TRBV28 and TRBJ1-5, is DVKVTQSSRYLVKRTGEKVFLECVQDMDHENMFWYRQDPGLGLRLIYFSYDVKMKEKGDIPEGYSVSREKKERFSLILESASTNQTSMYLCASSSGQGSQPQHFGDGTRLSIL.

The CDR3 DNA is TGTGCCAGCAGCCCCCGGACAGAGAACACTGAAGCTTTCTTT. It encodes CASSPRTENTEAFF. This chain uses TRBV9 with TRBJ1-1; possible D gene TRBD1, 6 bases. The V gene's germline CDR1 is SGDLS and CDR2 YYNGEE. This CDR3 is built from 14 residues. Trimming stripped 4 bases from V and 1 base from J, with 11 bases between. Variable domain in full (rest from reference TRBV9 and TRBJ1-1): DSGVTQTPKHLITATGQRVTLRCSPRSGDLSVYWYQQSLDQGLQFLIQYYNGEERAKGNILERFSAQQFPDLHSELNLSSLELGDSALYFCASSPRTENTEAFFGQGTRLTVV.

The sample holds a few counts of this clone. The V call is TRBV2, the J call TRBJ1-5; D unresolved. The CDR3 length is 13 residues. The V and J ends lost 4 bases and 2 bases respectively, with 6 bases between them. Germline assignment: CDR1 SNHLY and CDR2 FYNNEI. Written as DNA, the CDR3 is TGTGCCAGCAGTGTGAGTGGCAATCAGCCCCAGCATTTT. Residues: CASSVSGNQPQHF.

This sequence joins TRBV29-1 and TRBJ1-2, with D maybe TRBD1 (6 bases). This CDR3 comprises 11 residues. Germline V gene lookup returns CDR1 SQVTM and CDR2 ANQGSEA. Deletions cut 7 bases from V and 7 bases from J, with 13 bases between. This CDR3 reads CSAYGGAGYTF. CDR3 DNA sequence: TGCAGCGCATACGGGGGGGCTGGCTACACCTTC.

This chain joins TRBV5-4 and TRBJ1-4; 7 nucleotides align to TRBD1. The CDR3 has 14 residues. The V and J ends lost 6 bases and 8 bases, in that order; junction bases with no gene match: 10. CDR1 is SGHNT, CDR2 YYREEE, per germline (reference sequence). The CDR3 loop is CASTPQGSGEKLFF. CDR3 DNA sequence: TGTGCCAGCACCCCACAGGGGTCAGGAGAAAAACTGTTTTTT.

This chain connects TRBV7-9 to TRBJ2-3; 8 nucleotides agree with TRBD1. The germline gives CDR1 SEHNR, CDR2 FQNEAQ (reference sequence). V lost 10 bases, J lost 3 bases, and 9 bases stayed unmatched. The CDR3 sequence is 14 residues long. The CDR3 DNA reads as TGTGCCATACTGAGGACAGGGCATACAGATACGCAGTATTTT. Encoded protein: CAILRTGHTDTQYF. Full variable domain (remainder filled in from reference TRBV7-9 and TRBJ2-3): DTGVSQNPRHKITKRGQNVTFRCDPISEHNRLYWYRQTLGQGPEFLTYFQNEAQLEKSRLLSDRFSAERPKGSFSTLEIQRTEQGDSAMYLCAILRTGHTDTQYFGPGTRLTVL.

The rearrangement uses TRBV30 and TRBJ1-1; the D is unclear. Trimming pared 0 bases from V and 1 base from J, leaving 9 bases between. The V gene's germline CDR1 is GTSNPN and CDR2 SVGIG (reference sequence). CDR3 length equals 14 residues. CDR3 nucleotides: TGTGCCTGGAGTGTAAGTCGGGGGAACACTGAAGCTTTCTTT. Translated: CAWSVSRGNTEAFF.

This clone was found a few times. The chain recombines TRBV14 with TRBJ1-4; the D is unclear. This CDR3 is built from 13 residues. With 4 bases removed from V and 7 bases from J, the gap between germline ends came to 10 bases. The germline gives CDR1 SGHDN, CDR2 FVKESK. The CDR3: CASSRRTAEKLFF. CDR3 DNA: TGTGCCAGCAGCCGCCGGACGGCTGAAAAACTGTTTTTT.

This clone was observed once. The chain has TRBV7-8 and TRBJ2-1; 14 bases line up with TRBD2. The CDR3 contains 19 residues. Germline CDR1 is SGHVS and CDR2 is FQNEAQ. V was pared by 4 bases and J by 1 base, with 9 bases of the junction left unmatched. The CDR3 coding sequence is TGTGCCAGCAGCTGGAGGGGACTAGCGGGAGTAGGGTCCTACAATGAGCAGTTCTTC. It yields the protein CASSWRGLAGVGSYNEQFF.

J is TRBJ1-5 and V is TRBV6-5; maybe TRBD1 (6 bases). From germline, CDR1 is MNHEY and CDR2 SVGAGI. The germline V and J ends were trimmed by 6 bases and 3 bases, with 12 bases remaining between them. The CDR3 totals 14 residues. CDR3 sequence (DNA): TGTGCCAGCAGAGATGGACAGTACAATCAGCCCCAGCATTTT. It codes for CASRDGQYNQPQHF.

V usage is TRBV5-1 and J usage is TRBJ2-1; the match to TRBD2 covers 11 bases. This CDR3 spans 18 amino acids. Germline V gene lookup returns CDR1 SGHRS and CDR2 YFSETQ. The junction had 10 bases not matched to a gene; V was cut back by 5 bases and J by 0 bases. The chain's CDR3 is CASSWGLAVLSSYNEQFF. The DNA of the CDR3 is TGCGCCAGCAGTTGGGGACTAGCGGTCTTGAGCTCCTACAATGAGCAGTTCTTC.

Worth noting for this clone: Mismatch with germline at one junction end may stem from a read error. The chain has TRBV18 and TRBJ2-5; D is perhaps TRBD1 or TRBD2 (6 bases each). The germline V gene encodes CDR1 KGHSH and CDR2 LQKENI. CDR3 length: 14 residues. Written as DNA, the CDR3 is TGTGCCAGCTCATCGACATCGGGTGGGGGGCACCTCGACTTC. Its protein product is CASSSTSGGGHLDF.

The rearrangement links TRBV3-1 (or the pseudogene TRBV3-2) to TRBJ1-3; D is perhaps TRBD1 (6 bases). The CDR3 is 15 amino acids. Germline values: CDR1 LGHDT, CDR2 YNNKEL (reference sequence). V gave up 4 bases and J gave up 7 bases, with 17 bases separating them. CDR3 DNA: TGTGCCAGCAGCCTCCCCCAGGGGATGGGGAACACCATATATTTT. It yields the protein CASSLPQGMGNTIYF.

This clone occurred a few times. CDR3: CASTPRPDEKLFF. DNA of the CDR3: TGTGCCAGCACCCCACGACCGGATGAAAAACTGTTTTTT. This chain links TRBV28 with TRBJ1-4; D gene unclear. Germline V gene sequence: CDR1 MDHEN, CDR2 SYDVKM. The V end was cut by 7 bases, the J end by 6 bases, with 12 bases between. This CDR3 contains 13 residues. The full variable domain, completed using reference TRBV28 and TRBJ1-4, is DVKVTQSSRYLVKRTGEKVFLECVQDMDHENMFWYRQDPGLGLRLIYFSYDVKMKEKGDIPEGYSVSREKKERFSLILESASTNQTSMYLCASTPRPDEKLFFGSGTQLSVL.

The chain recombines TRBV2 with TRBJ1-1; D remains ambiguous. CDR1 and CDR2 from the germline V gene are SNHLY and FYNNEI. V gave up 6 bases and J gave up 1 base, with 15 bases separating them. The CDR3 has 15 amino acids. The CDR3 spells CASSRSSSSNTEAFF. The DNA of the CDR3 is TGTGCCAGCAGCCGGTCTTCCTCGTCGAACACTGAAGCTTTCTTT.

The chain has TRBV7-9 and TRBJ1-1, with a weak D call TRBD1 (5 bases). With 0 bases removed from V and 7 bases from J, the gap between germline ends came to 12 bases. CDR1 and CDR2 (germline): SEHNR, FQNEAQ (reference sequence). The CDR3 loop spans 14 amino acids. CDR3 DNA: TGTGCCAGCAGCTTAGCGACCGGGACGGATGAAGCTTTCTTT. Encoded protein: CASSLATGTDEAFF. Filled out from reference TRBV7-9 and TRBJ1-1, the complete variable domain reads DTGVSQNPRHKITKRGQNVTFRCDPISEHNRLYWYRQTLGQGPEFLTYFQNEAQLEKSRLLSDRFSAERPKGSFSTLEIQRTEQGDSAMYLCASSLATGTDEAFFGQGTRLTVV.